These 25 T cell receptor beta chains came from one sample sequenced in a study of cytomegalovirus exposure and HLA in healthy donors. The study ran its PCR with 60 Vbeta and 13 Jbeta primers. Clones were sequenced by immunoSEQ multiplex PCR, and TCRdb holds only the in-frame ones, with some missing. The sample records 87,000 or so clones, 60% to 75% being singletons. Sequenced material: PBMCs. These receptors came from a man aged 55 to 70 in good health and CMV-seronegative.

About this clone: The junction does not match germline at one end; this may be a read error. The gene calls are TRBV30 and TRBJ2-1; weak D call: TRBD2 (5 bases). The V gene's germline CDR1 is GTSNPN and CDR2 SVGIG (reference sequence). The CDR3 contains 14 residues. The CDR3 coding sequence is TGTGCCTGGAGTCCTCCTACTAGTTACACTGAGCAGTTCTTC. This translates into CAWSPPTSYTEQFF.

This clone was found a few times. This chain uses TRBV5-4 with TRBJ1-1, with a possible D match to TRBD1 (5 bases). This CDR3 is 15 amino acids long. Looked up from germline, CDR1 is SGHNT and CDR2 is YYREEE (reference sequence). With 2 bases removed from V and 4 bases from J, the gap between germline ends came to 15 bases. CDR3 region: CASSFGGTMSTEAFF. The CDR3 DNA follows: TGTGCCAGCAGCTTTGGCGGGACCATGAGCACTGAAGCTTTCTTT.

Only one count was recorded for this clone. The chain employs TRBV4-1 and TRBJ2-1; no clear D. V was pared by 4 bases and J by 7 bases, with 14 bases between. The CDR3 is 14 residues long. Germline V gene data show CDR1 as MGHRA and CDR2 as YSYEKL. The DNA for the CDR3 is TGCGCCAGCAGCCTGATCGGTCCTCCGAATGAGCAGTTCTTC. Residues: CASSLIGPPNEQFF.

This clone turned up a few times. The rearrangement links TRBV13 to TRBJ1-5; unclear D gene. CDR1 PRHDT and CDR2 FYEKMQ come from the germline V gene (reference sequence). V shed 6 bases and J shed 2 bases, with 8 bases lying between them. The CDR3 is 13 residues long. CDR3 amino acids: CASSRRGNQPQHF. CDR3 nucleotide sequence: TGTGCCAGCAGTCGGCGGGGCAATCAGCCCCAGCATTTT.

The V gene is TRBV19, the J gene TRBJ2-7; tentative D call: TRBD1 (6 bases). The CDR3 length is 14 residues. The ends were cut back, 3 bases at V and 4 bases at J, with 13 bases in the middle. Germline CDR1 LNHDA, CDR2 SQIVND (reference sequence). The CDR3 nucleotides are TGTGCCAGTAGTATGCCGCACAGGGAATACGAGCAGTACTTC. This translates into CASSMPHREYEQYF.

The rearrangement joins TRBV5-1 to TRBJ2-5, with 10 bases fitting TRBD1. TRBJ2-7 matches the DNA end more closely, so the J call is doubtful. Germline lookup yields CDR1 SGHRS and CDR2 YFSETQ. This CDR3 spans 15 amino acids. The CDR3 DNA sequence: TGCGCCAGCAGCTCGCCCGGGACAGGGGTATACGAGCAGTACTTC. Translating gives CASSSPGTGVYEQYF.

This clone is medium-sized within its sample. The V and J genes are TRBV7-8 and TRBJ2-5, with D perhaps matching TRBD1 (5 bases). The CDR3 covers 15 residues. Germline values: CDR1 SGHVS, CDR2 FQNEAQ. Deletions cut 6 bases from V and 5 bases from J, with 19 bases between. CDR3 loop: CASRRTRQSWETQYF. The CDR3 DNA reads as TGTGCCAGCAGACGAACTCGACAGTCTTGGGAGACCCAGTACTTC.

This clone was detected a few times. The chain has TRBV5-1 and TRBJ2-6, with D maybe TRBD1 (7 bases). The CDR3 is made up of 18 amino acids. Germline V gives CDR1 SGHRS, CDR2 YFSETQ. Trimming stripped 4 bases from V and 0 bases from J, with 17 bases between. The CDR3 nucleotides read TGCGCCAGCAGCCCTTCCCAGGGGGGAAGCTCTGGGGCCAACGTCCTGACTTTC. Translating it yields CASSPSQGGSSGANVLTF.

This sequence joins TRBV2 and TRBJ2-7; TRBD1 might be the D (8 bases). Trimming stripped 4 bases from V and 4 bases from J, with 20 bases between. The CDR3 totals 16 residues. Germline V gene sequence: CDR1 SNHLY, CDR2 FYNNEI. CDR3 nucleotide sequence: TGTGCCAGCAGTGGGGGGGTAGGACAGGGAGGGTACGAGCAGTACTTC. Residues: CASSGGVGQGGYEQYF. The full variable domain, rest sourced from reference TRBV2 and TRBJ2-7, is EPEVTQTPSHQVTQMGQEVILRCVPISNHLYFYWYRQILGQKVEFLVSFYNNEISEKSEIFDDQFSVERPDGSNFTLKIRSTKLEDSAMYFCASSGGVGQGGYEQYFGPGTRLTVT.

The chain links TRBV7-2 to TRBJ1-4, with 7 bases matching TRBD1. The junction had 9 bases not matched to a gene; V was cut back by 2 bases and J by 6 bases. Germline loops: CDR1 SGHTA, CDR2 FQGNSA. The CDR3 is made up of 16 amino acids. The CDR3 loop reads CASSLLFGQVDEKLFF. The CDR3 coding sequence is TGTGCCAGCAGCTTACTATTTGGACAGGTTGATGAAAAACTGTTTTTT.

This chain joins TRBV5-1 and TRBJ1-2; D may be TRBD1 (5 bases). Between the trimmed V and J ends, which lost 0 bases and 4 bases, there was a span of 13 bases. Germline loops: CDR1 SGHRS, CDR2 YFSETQ. The CDR3 loop spans 15 amino acids. The CDR3 sequence: CASSLDGSGFYGYTF. CDR3 nucleotide sequence: TGCGCCAGCAGCTTGGACGGGTCAGGGTTCTATGGCTACACCTTC.

This clone turned up a few times. The genes are TRBV5-1 and TRBJ1-2; D is unresolved. This CDR3 spans 14 amino acids. Germline-derived CDR1 and CDR2 are SGHRS and YFSETQ. Trimming stripped 4 bases from V and 8 bases from J, with 18 bases between. CDR3 sequence: CASSPDEGADGYTF. The CDR3 bases are TGCGCCAGCAGCCCGGACGAGGGTGCGGACGGCTACACCTTC. Full variable domain (rest looked up from reference TRBV5-1 and TRBJ1-2): KAGVTQTPRYLIKTRGQQVTLSCSPISGHRSVSWYQQTPGQGLQFLFEYFSETQRNKGNFPGRFSGRQFSNSRSEMNVSTLELGDSALYLCASSPDEGADGYTFGSGTRLTVV.

This clone has just a few counts. The chain recombines TRBV11-3 with TRBJ2-1; 9 bases align to TRBD2. Per germline, CDR1 SGHNT and CDR2 YENEEA. The CDR3 has 17 residues. The J segment lost 2 bases and the V segment lost 0 bases, leaving 5 bases of the junction unmatched. CDR3 amino acids: CASSLEPLAGPYNEQFF. DNA of the CDR3: TGTGCCAGCAGCTTAGAGCCCCTAGCGGGACCCTACAATGAGCAGTTCTTC.

On this clone itself: An end of the junction does not agree with germline; a read error may underlie this. V and J are TRBV4-1 and TRBJ2-3, with 10 bases identical to TRBD1. CDR3 length: 16 residues. The germline gives CDR1 MGHRA, CDR2 YSYEKL. The CDR3 DNA reads TGTGCCAGCAGCCAAGATCCGGGACAGGGGCCAGATACGCAGTATTTT. It codes for CASSQDPGQGPDTQYF.

The J gene is TRBJ2-7, the V gene TRBV28, with 9 positions matching TRBD1. Germline V gene data show CDR1 as MDHEN and CDR2 as SYDVKM. The V and J ends lost 8 bases and 2 bases, in that order; junction bases with no gene match: 4. This CDR3 is built from 13 residues. The CDR3 coding sequence is TGTGCCAGCTGGGGACAGGGACCCTACGAGCAGTACTTC. Encoded protein: CASWGQGPYEQYF.

The genes are TRBV19 and TRBJ1-1; no firm D call. The CDR3 totals 14 residues. V lost 1 base, J lost 0 bases, and 6 bases lay in between. Germline V gene data show CDR1 as LNHDA and CDR2 as SQIVND (reference sequence). CDR3 coding DNA: TGTGCCAGTAGTATAGGGCGGTTGAACACTGAAGCTTTCTTT. Protein: CASSIGRLNTEAFF.

The CDR3 sequence is CASSLETENTEAFF. The CDR3 DNA follows: TGTGCCAGCAGTCTCGAGACAGAAAACACTGAAGCTTTCTTT. The gene calls are TRBV7-3 and TRBJ1-1; D perhaps matches TRBD1 (5 bases). Trimming left V 6 bases short and J 2 bases short, with 13 bases between. CDR3 length: 14 residues. Germline CDR1 and CDR2: SGHTA and FQGTGA. Together with reference TRBV7-3 and TRBJ1-1, the CDR3 gives the full variable domain: GAGVSQTPSNKVTEKGKYVELRCDPISGHTALYWYRQSLGQGPEFLIYFQGTGAADDSGLPNDRFFAVRPEGSVSTLKIQRTERGDSAVYLCASSLETENTEAFFGQGTRLTVV.

The chain links TRBV4-1 to TRBJ2-7, with TRBD2 matching over 10 bases. The ends lost 4 bases at V and 3 bases at J; junction bases unmatched: 12. Germline V gene lookup returns CDR1 MGHRA and CDR2 YSYEKL. The CDR3 is 17 residues long. CDR3 region: CASSPVYSGTSDYEQYF. The CDR3 nucleotides read TGCGCCAGCAGCCCTGTTTACTCCGGGACTAGCGACTACGAGCAGTACTTC.

The genes are TRBV29-1 and TRBJ1-2; D might be TRBD1 (5 bases). Germline V CDR1 and CDR2: SQVTM, ANQGSEA. This CDR3 contains 11 residues. V gave up 1 base and J gave up 10 bases, with 10 bases separating them. The DNA for the CDR3 is TGCAGCGTTGAAGGGGAGGGGCCCTACACCTTC. Protein: CSVEGEGPYTF.

The V call is TRBV29-1, the J call TRBJ1-5, with TRBD1 matching 10 bases. The CDR3 has 12 amino acids. CDR1 and CDR2 from the germline V gene are SQVTM and ANQGSEA. Trimming at V came to 6 bases and at J to 7 bases, leaving 3 bases not matched to a gene. CDR3 region: CSVGTGEQPQHF. In DNA form, the CDR3 reads TGCAGCGTCGGGACAGGGGAACAGCCCCAGCATTTT.

V gene TRBV11-2 combines with J gene TRBJ1-2; a weak D match, TRBD1 (5 bases). The CDR3 sequence is 13 residues long. V lost 6 bases to trimming and J lost 4 bases, with 12 bases between them. CDR1 and CDR2 from the germline V gene are SGHAT and FQNNGV. The chain's CDR3 is CASRPGGIYGYTF. The CDR3 bases are TGTGCCAGCAGGCCGGGGGGTATCTATGGCTACACCTTC.

V is TRBV5-5 and J is TRBJ2-3; 11 bases match TRBD1. V trimming: 4 bases; J trimming: 4 bases; junction bases outside the gene matches: 5. The CDR3 covers 15 residues. Germline V gives CDR1 SGHKS, CDR2 YYEKEE (reference sequence). This CDR3 is CASSRTGGGADTQYF. The CDR3, as DNA: TGTGCCAGCAGCCGGACAGGGGGCGGCGCAGATACGCAGTATTTT.

This clone was detected only once. This rearrangement joins TRBV9 to TRBJ2-3, with 7 bases identical to TRBD1. Germline CDR1 SGDLS, CDR2 YYNGEE. Trimming removed 3 bases from V and 4 bases from J; junction bases left unmatched: 14. The CDR3 is made up of 17 amino acids. CDR3 sequence: CASSATGRGAVADTQYF. The CDR3 DNA reads as TGTGCCAGCAGCGCGACAGGGCGTGGTGCTGTGGCAGATACGCAGTATTTT.

The chain employs TRBV6-4 and TRBJ2-1, with 9 bases identical to TRBD2. Germline V gene lookup returns CDR1 MRHNA and CDR2 SNTAGT. The CDR3 is made up of 15 amino acids. V shed 5 bases, J shed 9 bases, and the junction held 11 bases outside the gene matches. Here the CDR3 reads CASSRIAGAPLEQFF. The CDR3 coding sequence is TGTGCCAGCAGTCGCATAGCGGGAGCCCCGCTTGAGCAGTTCTTC.

The chain is built from TRBV7-9 and TRBJ2-5; TRBD2 matches 12 bases. CDR3 length equals 17 residues. Germline assignment: CDR1 SEHNR and CDR2 FQNEAQ (reference sequence). Germline trimming cut 1 base from V and 5 bases from J; bases unmatched to any gene: 8. The CDR3 here is CASSLVTSGGRWETQYF. CDR3 sequence (DNA): TGTGCCAGCAGCTTAGTGACTAGCGGGGGAAGGTGGGAGACCCAGTACTTC.